The 10 T cell receptor beta chains reported below all come from one sample, sequenced in a study of CD8 T cells in ankylosing spondylitis. TCRdb re-called the 5' RACE reads through MiXCR, storing one row per CDR3 protein. The sample lists 200,000 to 300,000 distinct CDR3 sequences, over 9.5% occurring once. The sample taken for sequencing was blood, either unsorted or a sorted T cell fraction (not recorded which). The receptors derive from a male donor with ankylosing spondylitis or in good health (not recorded which).

V gene TRBV3-1 combines with J gene TRBJ2-6; 7 bases are a match to TRBD2. The length of the CDR3 is 19 residues. The germline gives CDR1 LGHDT, CDR2 YNNKEL (reference sequence). Losses at the gene ends were 4 bases for V and 4 bases for J; bases not matched to a gene: 16. This CDR3 reads CASSRLGGERFSGANVLTF. The DNA of the CDR3 is TGTGCCAGCAGCCGACTGGGAGGGGAGAGGTTTTCCGGGGCCAACGTCCTGACTTTC.

This clonotype was counted ten times or more. The chain combines TRBV4-1 with TRBJ2-7, with 9 bases matching TRBD1. CDR1 is MGHRA, CDR2 YSYEKL, per germline. The CDR3 consists of 15 residues. V dropped 3 bases and J dropped 5; count of bases not matched to a gene: 8. DNA of the CDR3: TGCGCCAGCAGCCACCTCGGGACAGGGCTGGACGAGCAGTACTTC. Protein: CASSHLGTGLDEQYF.

This clonotype appeared many times. V and J are TRBV7-2 and TRBJ2-2; 7 bases match TRBD1. V shed 3 bases and J 0 bases; nucleotides not matched to a gene: 4. CDR3 length: 16 residues. Germline V gene data show CDR1 as SGHTA and CDR2 as FQGNSA. CDR3: CASSFTGTANTGELFF. Written as DNA, the CDR3 is TGTGCCAGCAGCTTCACCGGGACAGCGAACACCGGGGAGCTGTTTTTT.

Only a few counts were recorded for this clonotype. This chain connects TRBV6-5 to TRBJ2-3; TRBD2 is a possible D gene (5 bases). V lost 0 bases, J lost 2 bases, and 9 bases lay in between. The CDR3 runs 15 residues. Germline lookup yields CDR1 MNHEY and CDR2 SVGAGI. Written as DNA, the CDR3 is TGTGCCAGCAGTTACTCGAGAGGGAACACAGATACGCAGTATTTT. It specifies CASSYSRGNTDTQYF.

A remark on this clonotype: The junction does not match germline at one end; this may be a read error. J is TRBJ1-4 and V is TRBV20-1, with D possibly being TRBD1 (6 bases). This CDR3 contains 14 residues. Germline V gene lookup returns CDR1 DFQATT and CDR2 SNEGSKA (reference sequence). CDR3 nucleotide sequence: TGCAGTGCGGTAGTGGGGGGCTATAATGGAAAACTGTTTTTT. Protein product: CSAVVGGYNGKLFF.

As concerns this clonotype: A read error may produce the germline difference seen at one junction end. The chain couples TRBV4-2 to TRBJ1-4; possibly TRBD1 for D (5 bases). Looked up from germline, CDR1 is LGHNA and CDR2 is YNFKEQ. The length of the CDR3 is 14 residues. The CDR3 loop is CTSSQEQGYEKLFF. As DNA, the CDR3 is TGTACCAGCAGCCAAGAGCAGGGATACGAAAAACTGTTTTTT.

This clonotype came up a few times. The rearrangement joins TRBV11-2 to TRBJ2-5; TRBD2 agrees at 7 bases. The CDR3 extends over 15 amino acids. From germline, CDR1 is SGHAT and CDR2 FQNNGV. The J segment lost 5 bases and the V segment lost 8 bases, leaving 14 bases of the junction unmatched. The CDR3 reads CASAPTTSTSETQYF. CDR3 coding DNA: TGTGCCAGCGCCCCCACGACTAGCACATCGGAGACCCAGTACTTC.

Ten or more counts support this clonotype. The chain recombines TRBV12-3 or TRBV12-4 with TRBJ2-1; 7 bases agree with TRBD1. V shed 4 bases, J shed 5 bases, and the junction held 8 bases outside the gene matches. The CDR3 has 15 amino acids. The CDR3 nucleotides are TGTGCCAGCAGTTCCCGACAGGGCTTTAACAATGAGCAGTTCTTC. Translated: CASSSRQGFNNEQFF.

In this sample, this clonotype turned up many times. The chain combines TRBV20-1 with TRBJ2-5, with D uncertain. Between the trimmed V and J ends, which lost 2 bases and 1 base, there was a span of 11 bases. Germline CDR1 reads DFQATT; CDR2 reads SNEGSKA (reference sequence). CDR3 length: 14 amino acids. The CDR3 reads CSARLRESQETQYF. CDR3 in DNA: TGCAGTGCTAGATTGCGAGAGTCCCAAGAGACCCAGTACTTC.

This clonotype was observed at least ten times. The chain joins TRBV4-1 to TRBJ1-5; a possible D gene is TRBD1 (5 bases). Trimming took 0 bases from V and 4 from J, leaving 10 bases between them. The CDR3 length is 15 residues. Germline V gene data show CDR1 as MGHRA and CDR2 as YSYEKL. The CDR3 DNA follows: TGCGCCAGCAGCCAAGAAGACAGAGGAAATCAGCCCCAGCATTTT. Its translation: CASSQEDRGNQPQHF.